The 2 T cell receptor beta chains in this list originate from one sample, sequenced in a study of patients and donors after allogeneic stem cell transplantation. TCRdb independently ran MiXCR on the RT-PCR reads; one entry per CDR3 protein. The sample consists of around 25,000 distinct CDR3 sequences, 35% to 45% of them appearing once. Sequencing was carried out using blood, either unsorted or a sorted T cell fraction (not recorded which). All receptors derive from a human donor who was either an allogeneic HSCT recipient or a stem cell or donor lymphocyte infusion donor (not recorded which). It is not recorded whose cells these are; they may come from a transplant donor.

The CDR3 nucleotides are TGTGCCAGCAGTTCCACGGGACTAGCACTCAATGAGCAGTTCTTC. It specifies CASSSTGLALNEQFF. V is TRBV27 and J is TRBJ2-1; the match to TRBD2 covers 9 bases. V was pared by 4 bases and J by 6 bases, with 7 bases of the junction left unmatched. Germline loops: CDR1 MNHEY, CDR2 SMNVEV (reference sequence). This CDR3 is built from 15 residues.

V and J are TRBV3-1 and TRBJ1-6; 9 bases are a match to TRBD1. CDR1 and CDR2 from the germline V gene are LGHDT and YNNKEL (reference sequence). J gave up 10 bases and V 0 bases, and 4 bases lay outside the gene matches. The CDR3 contains 15 residues. CDR3 in DNA: TGTGCCAGCAGCCAAGAGGGACAGGGAAACTCACCCCTCCACTTT. It translates to CASSQEGQGNSPLHF. Full variable domain (outside the CDR3, taken from reference TRBV3-1 and TRBJ1-6): DTAVSQTPKYLVTQMGNDKSIKCEQNLGHDTMYWYKQDSKKFLKIMFSYNNKELIINETVPNRFSPKSPDKAHLNLHINSLELGDSAVYFCASSQEGQGNSPLHFGNGTRLTVT.